These 16 T cell receptor beta chains were sequenced from one sample in a study of beta chain features in type 1 diabetes. TCRB transcripts that were expressed got sequenced, as all of the isolated RNA had been reverse transcribed. Libraries were prepared by immunoSEQ multiplex PCR; TCRdb keeps only in-frame clonotypes and omits some of them. The data contain a few hundred thousand clones, 15% to 20% of them seen just once; the ten biggest clones take up around 0.04%. Sequencing was carried out using naive CD4+ T cells from blood. These receptors all come from a young woman in good health.

The chain links TRBV6-5 to TRBJ2-1; 8 bases fit TRBD2. CDR1 and CDR2 (germline): MNHEY, SVGAGI. With V trimmed by 5 bases and J by 7 bases, 10 bases remained unmatched. This CDR3 is 15 amino acids long. The CDR3 reads CASSHTSGGGNEQFF. CDR3 nucleotides: TGTGCCAGCAGTCACACTAGCGGAGGGGGGAATGAGCAGTTCTTC.

J is TRBJ2-1 and V is TRBV7-3; unclear D gene. CDR1 SGHTA and CDR2 FQGTGA come from the germline V gene. Between the trimmed V and J ends, which lost 2 bases and 3 bases, there was a span of 8 bases. The CDR3 spans 14 residues. Written as DNA, the CDR3 is TGTGCCAGCAGCTTATCTCCTATCTACAATGAGCAGTTCTTC. It yields the protein CASSLSPIYNEQFF.

There are a few counts of this clone. The chain combines TRBV11-3 with TRBJ2-2; 8 bases map to TRBD2. Germline-derived CDR1 and CDR2 are SGHNT and YENEEA. Losses at the gene ends were 3 bases for V and 6 bases for J; bases not matched to a gene: 3. This CDR3 has 14 residues. This CDR3 is CASSLGGRSGELFF. CDR3 coding DNA: TGTGCCAGCAGCTTGGGCGGGAGGTCCGGGGAGCTGTTTTTT.

This clone was seen a handful of times. The chain links TRBV4-3 to TRBJ1-2, with D hard to call. CDR1 and CDR2 from the germline V gene are LGHNA and YSLEER. V was trimmed by 0 bases and J by 2 bases, leaving 7 bases between them. The CDR3 is made up of 14 amino acids. For the CDR3, the DNA is TGCGCCAGCAGCCAAGATACAGAAAACTATGGCTACACCTTC. As protein: CASSQDTENYGYTF.

The table lists this clone with a few counts. This chain links TRBV4-1 with TRBJ2-3, with 13 bases lining up with TRBD2. This CDR3 has 17 amino acids. In germline, CDR1 is MGHRA, CDR2 YSYEKL. V gave up 4 bases and J gave up 4 bases; unmatched junction bases: 8. CDR3 sequence: CASSLRTSGSSPDTQYF. For the CDR3, the DNA is TGCGCCAGCAGCCTCAGGACTAGCGGGAGTAGTCCAGATACGCAGTATTTT.

The chain recombines TRBV4-1 with TRBJ2-2; 10 bases are shared with TRBD2. The ends lost 8 bases at V and 4 bases at J; junction bases unmatched: 10. Germline V gene sequence: CDR1 MGHRA, CDR2 YSYEKL. The CDR3 has 16 residues. For the CDR3, the DNA is TGCGCCAGCCGGTCCCCTAGCGGGAGAACCACCGGGGAGCTGTTTTTT. Translation: CASRSPSGRTTGELFF.

This clone was observed a few times. The V and J genes are TRBV6-5 and TRBJ2-7, with 7 bases lining up with TRBD2. The length of the CDR3 is 14 residues. Germline CDR1 and CDR2: MNHEY and SVGAGI. V was pared by 2 bases and J by 4 bases, with 5 bases of the junction left unmatched. The CDR3 DNA is TGTGCCAGCAGTTACGGGGGGGGTGGATACGAGCAGTACTTC. Translated: CASSYGGGGYEQYF.

This clone was detected a few times. V usage is TRBV4-1 and J usage is TRBJ1-4; 7 bases line up with TRBD1. Germline V gene data show CDR1 as MGHRA and CDR2 as YSYEKL. CDR3 length equals 18 residues. The V and J ends lost 8 bases and 8 bases, in that order; junction bases with no gene match: 23. CDR3 DNA: TGCGCCAGCGCCGGGGGACGAAACTTAAGACAGGGCGGGGAAAAACTGTTTTTT. Protein: CASAGGRNLRQGGEKLFF.

This rearrangement joins TRBV20-1 to TRBJ1-1; 10 bases are shared with TRBD1. With 5 bases clipped from V and 10 bases from J, the junction kept 4 bases outside the gene matches. Germline V gene sequence: CDR1 DFQATT, CDR2 SNEGSKA (reference sequence). This CDR3 spans 11 amino acids. CDR3 amino acids: CSAYDRGRAFF. In DNA form, the CDR3 reads TGCAGTGCTTACGACAGGGGGCGAGCTTTCTTT.

The chain uses TRBV5-4 and TRBJ2-1, with 12 positions matching TRBD2. With V trimmed by 4 bases and J by 3 bases, 5 bases remained unmatched. The CDR3 runs 16 residues. The germline CDR1 and CDR2 sequences are SGHNT and YYREEE (reference sequence). CDR3 protein: CASSLPTSGSYNEQFF. As DNA, the CDR3 is TGTGCCAGCAGCCTACCGACTAGCGGGAGCTACAATGAGCAGTTCTTC.

This clone was counted a few times. The genes are TRBV19 and TRBJ1-1; 10 bases map to TRBD1. V lost 4 bases to trimming and J lost 3 bases; unmatched junction nucleotides: 2. Per the germline V gene, CDR1 is LNHDA and CDR2 is SQIVND (reference sequence). This CDR3 contains 14 residues. For the CDR3, the DNA is TGTGCCAGTAGTACCGGGACAGGGGACACTGAAGCTTTCTTT. Its protein product is CASSTGTGDTEAFF.

This clone has just a few counts. The chain carries TRBV4-1 and TRBJ2-7; maybe TRBD1 (6 bases). Germline V gene lookup returns CDR1 MGHRA and CDR2 YSYEKL. V lost 2 bases, J lost 5 bases, and 16 bases lay in between. The CDR3 is 15 residues long. As DNA, the CDR3 is TGCGCCAGCAGCCAACCCCACCAACAGGGCCACGAGCAGTACTTC. This gives the protein CASSQPHQQGHEQYF.

The chain couples TRBV6-1 to TRBJ2-5; maybe TRBD1 (6 bases). CDR3 length: 13 amino acids. With 8 bases removed from V and 4 bases from J, the gap between germline ends came to 14 bases. The germline gives CDR1 MNHNS, CDR2 SASEGT. The CDR3 DNA reads TGTGCCAGCGGCGCAGGGGTGCGAGAGACCCAGTACTTC. Translated: CASGAGVRETQYF.

This rearrangement joins TRBV6-6 to TRBJ2-2; TRBD1 might be the D (5 bases). The V and J ends lost 7 bases and 1 base respectively, with 10 bases between them. The CDR3 contains 14 residues. Germline V lookup: CDR1 MNHNY, CDR2 SVGAGI (reference sequence). The CDR3, as DNA: TGTGCCAGCACGACAGTCTTGAACACCGGGGAGCTGTTTTTT. As protein: CASTTVLNTGELFF.

The chain uses TRBV30 and TRBJ1-5; TRBD1 matches at 8 bases. This CDR3 contains 13 residues. V shed 2 bases, J shed 4 bases, and the junction held 1 base outside the gene matches. Germline V gene lookup returns CDR1 GTSNPN and CDR2 SVGIG (reference sequence). The CDR3 sequence is CAWSQGANQPQHF. The CDR3 nucleotides read TGTGCCTGGAGTCAGGGGGCAAATCAGCCCCAGCATTTT.

This clone has only a few counts. The chain links TRBV27 to TRBJ2-1; the match to TRBD2 covers 12 bases. The CDR3 has 15 amino acids. Trimming at V came to 7 bases and at J to 4 bases, leaving 5 bases not matched to a gene. Germline CDR1 and CDR2: MNHEY and SMNVEV (reference sequence). This chain's CDR3 is CASTATSGGYNEQFF. DNA of the CDR3: TGTGCCAGCACGGCGACTAGCGGGGGATACAATGAGCAGTTCTTC.